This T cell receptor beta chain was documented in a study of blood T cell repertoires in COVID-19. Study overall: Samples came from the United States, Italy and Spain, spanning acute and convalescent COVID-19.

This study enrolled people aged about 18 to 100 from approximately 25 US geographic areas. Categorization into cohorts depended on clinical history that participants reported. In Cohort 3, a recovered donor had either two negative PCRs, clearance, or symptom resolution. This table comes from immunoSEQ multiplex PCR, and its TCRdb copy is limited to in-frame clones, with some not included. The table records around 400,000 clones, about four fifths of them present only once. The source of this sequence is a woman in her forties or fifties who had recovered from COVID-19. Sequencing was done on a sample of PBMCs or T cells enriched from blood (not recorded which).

The CDR3 loop reads CAIKGANTEAFF. CDR3 DNA: TGTGCCATCAAGGGAGCGAACACTGAAGCTTTCTTT. The rearrangement links TRBV10-3 to TRBJ1-1, with D hard to call. The CDR3 is 12 amino acids. V was trimmed by 7 bases and J by 1 base, leaving 7 bases between them. Germline V gene lookup returns CDR1 ENHRY and CDR2 SYGVKD.